This T cell receptor beta chain is from a study of tumor and adjacent non-tumor tissue in lung cancer. This clonotype showed up just a few times. One end of the junction varies from germline; a read error may be responsible. A modified ARM-PCR protocol with three rounds of nested PCR amplified TCRbeta. Via MiXCR, TCRdb re-called the multiplex PCR reads, giving one row per CDR3 protein. The data contain about 80,000 distinct CDR3 sequences, roughly 76% of them singletons. This sample's RNA came from whole unsorted tissue. The CDR3 covers 12 residues. The germline V gene encodes CDR1 DFQATT and CDR2 SNEGSKA (reference sequence).

This sequence joins TRBV20-1 and TRBJ2-2; tentatively, D is TRBD2 (5 bases). The sequenced sample was lung tumor tissue. This receptor was taken from a woman aged 45-65 years with non-small cell lung cancer. DNA of the CDR3: TGCAGTACTAGAGGGAATGCCGGGGAGCTGTTTTTT. It translates to CSTRGNAGELFF.